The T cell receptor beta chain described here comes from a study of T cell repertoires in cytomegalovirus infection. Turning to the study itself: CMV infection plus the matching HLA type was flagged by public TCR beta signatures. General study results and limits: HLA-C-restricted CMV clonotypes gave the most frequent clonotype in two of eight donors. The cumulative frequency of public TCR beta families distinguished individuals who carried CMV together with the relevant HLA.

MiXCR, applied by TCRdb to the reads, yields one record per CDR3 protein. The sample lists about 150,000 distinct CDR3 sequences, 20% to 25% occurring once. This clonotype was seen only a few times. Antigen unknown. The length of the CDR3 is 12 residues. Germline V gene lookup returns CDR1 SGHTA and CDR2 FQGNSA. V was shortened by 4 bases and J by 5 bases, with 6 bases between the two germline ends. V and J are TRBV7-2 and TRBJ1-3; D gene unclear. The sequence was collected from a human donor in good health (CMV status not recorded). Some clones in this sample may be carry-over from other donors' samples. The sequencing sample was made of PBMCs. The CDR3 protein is CASSSERNTIYF. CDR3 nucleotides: TGTGCCAGCAGCTCAGAAAGAAACACCATATATTTT.